One and the same sample provided the 7 T cell receptor beta chains below, sequenced in a study of spatial heterogeneity in lung cancer. One entry per CDR3 protein results from TCRdb running MiXCR on the 5' RACE reads. The sample lists under 150,000 distinct CDR3 sequences, roughly an eighth seen once, with around 17% in the top ten. Time point of the sample: blood at routine non-recurrence follow-up after resection. The study sequenced unsorted whole RNA from tumor, nontumor lung or frozen PBMC. Sequencing was performed on PBMCs, taken at follow-up. All receptors derive from a male donor with early-stage non-small cell lung cancer.

This clonotype was picked up many times. The chain combines TRBV11-2 with TRBJ1-1, with D unresolved. From germline, CDR1 is SGHAT and CDR2 FQNNGV. Between the trimmed V and J ends, which lost 2 bases and 3 bases, there was a span of 10 bases. There are 14 residues in the CDR3. The CDR3 is CASSLLEGYTEAFF. In nucleotides, the CDR3 is TGTGCCAGCAGCTTATTAGAGGGTTACACTGAAGCTTTCTTT.

This chain links TRBV7-9 with TRBJ2-7; TRBD2 might be the D (6 bases). Germline V gene lookup returns CDR1 SEHNR and CDR2 FQNEAQ (reference sequence). The CDR3 consists of 14 residues. V was shortened by 5 bases and J by 6 bases, with 17 bases between the two germline ends. CDR3 region: CASSPDNGGTEQYF. CDR3 DNA: TGTGCCAGCAGCCCGGACAATGGGGGGACCGAGCAGTACTTC.

This rearrangement joins TRBV6-2 or TRBV6-3 to TRBJ2-1; D is unresolved. CDR3 length: 16 amino acids. Trimming left V 2 bases short and J 2 bases short, with 13 bases between. Per germline, CDR1 MNHEY and CDR2 SVGEGT. Here the CDR3 DNA reads TGTGCCAGCAGTTACCGACGTATTGCCCCCTACAATGAGCAGTTCTTC. The encoded protein is CASSYRRIAPYNEQFF.

A few counts support this clonotype. This chain uses TRBV24-1 with TRBJ1-5, with a weak D call TRBD1 (5 bases). Trimming cost V 12 bases and J 0 bases, with 11 bases left between them. CDR3 length: 13 amino acids. The germline V gene has CDR1 KGHDR and CDR2 SFDVKD. CDR3 protein: CAVQTDSNQPQHF. The CDR3 DNA sequence: TGTGCCGTTCAGACAGATAGCAATCAGCCCCAGCATTTT.

This clonotype has a count of ten or more. The chain employs TRBV7-2 and TRBJ2-3; a possible D gene is TRBD1 (5 bases). This CDR3 region has 14 residues. Germline CDR1 SGHTA, CDR2 FQGNSA. V was shortened by 5 bases and J by 1 base, with 10 bases between the two germline ends. CDR3 region: CASSPQGGTDTQYF. The DNA of the CDR3 is TGTGCCAGCAGCCCCCAAGGGGGCACAGATACGCAGTATTTT.

This clonotype was observed a handful of times. The chain recombines TRBV19 with TRBJ1-5; D may be TRBD1 (5 bases). V was shortened by 1 base and J by 2 bases, with 15 bases between the two germline ends. CDR3 length equals 17 residues. Germline CDR1 reads LNHDA; CDR2 reads SQIVND (reference sequence). The CDR3 is CASSIALRGIGNQPQHF. For the CDR3, the DNA is TGTGCCAGTAGTATAGCCCTTCGGGGGATCGGCAATCAGCCCCAGCATTTT.

The chain has TRBV2 and TRBJ2-2; tentatively, D is TRBD1 (5 bases). The germline V and J ends were trimmed by 6 bases and 0 bases, with 11 bases remaining between them. The germline V gene encodes CDR1 SNHLY and CDR2 FYNNEI. The CDR3 is 15 amino acids. CDR3 protein: CASRAGMANTGELFF. The DNA of the CDR3 is TGTGCCAGCAGGGCAGGGATGGCGAACACCGGGGAGCTGTTTTTT.